These 9 T cell receptor beta chains were all obtained from the same sample, sequenced in a study of T cell responses to AZD1222 COVID-19 vaccine (dated by TCRdb to the early 2020s). The time point label corresponds to: baseline before first vaccination. The receptor library was made with the immunoSEQ multiplex PCR assay. This is the immuneACCESS table as TCRdb keeps it, with only in-frame sequences that have V and J called. A part of the clones is gone; compared with another copy, unresolved V genes explain less than half, and the rest is unexplained. This sample has more than 110,000 clones in its table, and under 95% of those were observed once. The ten most abundant clones make up around 2.8% of the sample. Sample: peripheral blood, taken on day 0 of AZD1222 vaccination. These receptors were obtained from an adult in good health.

This clone was observed once. The rearrangement joins TRBV18 to TRBJ2-1, with a weak D call TRBD1 (5 bases). From germline, CDR1 is KGHSH and CDR2 LQKENI. V lost 2 bases and J 10 bases, leaving 15 bases between the germline ends. There are 14 residues in the CDR3. The CDR3, as DNA: TGTGCCAGCTCACCAGTGCAAGGGGTGGGAGAGCAGTTCTTC. It specifies CASSPVQGVGEQFF.

The chain combines TRBV6-5 with TRBJ1-1; maybe TRBD1 (6 bases). In germline, CDR1 is MNHEY, CDR2 SVGAGI. The CDR3 runs 14 residues. V dropped 6 bases and J dropped 1 base, with 12 bases sitting between them. CDR3: CASRQGLANTEAFF. In DNA, the CDR3 is TGTGCCAGCAGACAGGGTCTGGCGAACACTGAAGCTTTCTTT.

The gene calls are TRBV19 and TRBJ1-6, with D perhaps TRBD1 (6 bases). V was clipped by 4 bases and J by 2 bases, with 12 bases between them. CDR3 length: 16 amino acids. The germline V gene has CDR1 LNHDA and CDR2 SQIVND (reference sequence). The DNA for the CDR3 is TGTGCCAGTAGTAAGGGTGACAGGACCTATAATTCACCCCTCCACTTT. Its protein is CASSKGDRTYNSPLHF.

V is TRBV20-1 and J is TRBJ2-7; TRBD1 or TRBD2 may be the D gene (5 bases each). Per the germline V gene, CDR1 is DFQATT and CDR2 is SNEGSKA (reference sequence). The CDR3 extends over 13 amino acids. The V gene lost 3 bases and the J gene lost 4 bases, with 13 bases spanning the gap. The CDR3 protein is CSASPPGTYEQYF. The DNA for the CDR3 is TGCAGTGCTAGTCCCCCGGGGACGTACGAGCAGTACTTC.

A single count supports this clone. This sequence joins TRBV19 and TRBJ2-4, with TRBD2 matching 7 bases. This CDR3 spans 16 amino acids. Unmatched junction bases numbered 8, after V lost 6 bases and J lost 0 bases. Germline V CDR1 and CDR2: LNHDA, SQIVND (reference sequence). CDR3: CASRGWAGVAKNIQYF. In nucleotides, the CDR3 is TGTGCCAGTAGGGGATGGGCGGGGGTAGCCAAAAACATTCAGTACTTC.

This clone was found once. The chain employs TRBV24-1 and TRBJ2-1; a weak D match, TRBD1 (5 bases). Trimming shortened V by 3 bases and J by 0 bases, and 14 bases separated the two germline ends. CDR1 is KGHDR, CDR2 SFDVKD, per germline. The CDR3 spans 17 residues. The CDR3 sequence: CATSDPSTDSSYNEQFF. CDR3 sequence (DNA): TGTGCCACCAGTGATCCATCGACAGATAGCTCCTACAATGAGCAGTTCTTC.

This clone was seen once. This chain connects TRBV10-3 to TRBJ1-1; 8 nucleotides line up with TRBD1. The CDR3 length is 13 residues. From germline, CDR1 is ENHRY and CDR2 SYGVKD. J lost 2 bases, V lost 7 bases, and 3 bases had no gene match. The CDR3 DNA follows: TGTGCCATCATGGGACAGGTAAACACTGAAGCTTTCTTT. It encodes CAIMGQVNTEAFF.

The chain is built from TRBV19 and TRBJ1-2; D might be TRBD1 (5 bases). From germline, CDR1 is LNHDA and CDR2 SQIVND (reference sequence). The CDR3 contains 13 residues. V was pared by 3 bases and J by 9 bases, with 14 bases between. The CDR3 DNA is TGTGCCAGTAGTATTCGGGGCCACTCTAGCTACACCTTC. This encodes CASSIRGHSSYTF.

DNA for the CDR3: TGTGCCAGCAGTTTGGTTTTACGGGGCCTTTTAAATGAGCAGTTCTTC. Translated: CASSLVLRGLLNEQFF. The gene calls are TRBV27 and TRBJ2-1; the D gene could be TRBD1 or TRBD2 (5 bases each). Germline V lookup: CDR1 MNHEY, CDR2 SMNVEV (reference sequence). The length of the CDR3 is 16 residues. Trimming pared 3 bases from V and 7 bases from J, leaving 19 bases between.